There are many counts of the clone carrying this T cell receptor (beta chain). The target antigen is unknown. The record originates from a study of CD8 T cells in ankylosing spondylitis. Making use of molecular barcodes, quantitative 5'-RACE generated TCR beta libraries. A single record per CDR3 protein comes from TCRdb applying MiXCR to the 5' RACE reads. Of around 150,000 distinct CDR3 sequences in the sample, roughly 11% were seen once. Study-level results: Significantly higher representation of disease-linked clones was reported for matched ankylosing spondylitis synovial fluid. Among TCR beta sequences, a motif of 7 to 9 highly homologous variants appeared characteristic of ankylosing spondylitis blood. Disease-linked clones proved CD8+ and comparatively uncommon in peripheral blood.

The V gene lost 2 bases and the J gene lost 2 bases, with 14 bases spanning the gap. Germline CDR1 reads SGHKS; CDR2 reads YYEKEE (reference sequence). CDR3 length equals 16 residues. The rearrangement joins TRBV5-5 to TRBJ2-1; the D is unclear. The clonotype originates from a male donor with ankylosing spondylitis or in good health (not recorded which). Sequenced: blood, either unsorted or a sorted T cell fraction (not recorded which). The CDR3 DNA sequence: TGTGCCAGCAGCTTCTTCCCGCCAGGTACCTACAATGAGCAGTTCTTC. It yields the protein CASSFFPPGTYNEQFF.